This T cell receptor (beta chain) emerged from a study of T cell changes during pregnancy in multiple sclerosis. With V trimmed by 2 bases and J by 0 bases, 3 bases remained unmatched. Germline loops: CDR1 SGHRS, CDR2 YFSETQ. The CDR3 has 16 amino acids. The repertoire was sequenced with immunoSEQ multiplex PCR; TCRdb's copy has only in-frame clones and lacks some. The repertoire holds approximately 50,000 clones, with approximately 90% as singletons. The clonotype was recovered from a female donor with multiple sclerosis, enrolled in a pregnancy study. Material: CD4+ T cells from peripheral blood mononuclear cells, obtained after pregnancy. The chain uses TRBV5-1 and TRBJ2-2, with 8 nucleotides matching TRBD2. In nucleotides, the CDR3 is TGCGCCAGCAGCTTAACTAGCGGAACGAACACCGGGGAGCTGTTTTTT. It encodes CASSLTSGTNTGELFF. The entire variable domain, with the rest obtained from reference TRBV5-1 and TRBJ2-2, is as follows: KAGVTQTPRYLIKTRGQQVTLSCSPISGHRSVSWYQQTPGQGLQFLFEYFSETQRNKGNFPGRFSGRQFSNSRSEMNVSTLELGDSALYLCASSLTSGTNTGELFFGEGSRLTVL.